This T cell receptor beta chain emerged from a study of CD8 T cells in Susac syndrome. RNA amounts of about 0.45 to 1 ug underwent reverse transcription with random hexamers. From the immunoSEQ multiplex PCR reads, TCRdb called clonotypes with MiXCR, one entry per CDR3 protein. The sample holds around 130,000 distinct CDR3 sequences, about 95% seen once. This clonotype appeared a few times. CDR1 is SQVTM and CDR2 is ANQGSEA in the germline V gene. V gave up 6 bases and J gave up 5 bases; unmatched junction bases: 7. The CDR3 covers 12 residues. The sequence derives from a human donor in good health. Input material: CD4+ T cells from PBMCs. The chain combines TRBV29-1 with TRBJ2-7; 7 bases agree with TRBD1. For the CDR3, the DNA is TGCAGCGTAGGGACAGCCCTCCACGAGCAGTACTTC. It yields the protein CSVGTALHEQYF.